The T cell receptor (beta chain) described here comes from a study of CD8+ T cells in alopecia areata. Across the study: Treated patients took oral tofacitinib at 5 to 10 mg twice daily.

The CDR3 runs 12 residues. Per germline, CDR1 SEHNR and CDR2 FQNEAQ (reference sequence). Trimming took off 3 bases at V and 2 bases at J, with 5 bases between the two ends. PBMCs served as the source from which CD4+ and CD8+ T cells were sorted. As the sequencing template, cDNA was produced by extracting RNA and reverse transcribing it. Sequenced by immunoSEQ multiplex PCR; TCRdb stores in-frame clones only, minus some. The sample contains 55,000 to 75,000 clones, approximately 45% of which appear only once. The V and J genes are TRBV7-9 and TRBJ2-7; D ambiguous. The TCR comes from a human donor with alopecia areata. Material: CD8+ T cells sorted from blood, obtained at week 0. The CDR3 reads CASSFGTYEQYF. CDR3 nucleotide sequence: TGTGCCAGCAGCTTCGGCACCTACGAGCAGTACTTC.